This is a list of T cell receptor beta chains from one sample in a study of blood T cell repertoires in COVID-19. Libraries were prepared by immunoSEQ multiplex PCR; TCRdb keeps only in-frame clonotypes and omits some of them. The sample contains 30,000 to 40,000 clones, 86% of which appear only once. Sequencing was performed on peripheral blood. The source of these receptors is a woman at least 80 years old with active or convalescent COVID-19. Both conserved end residues are part of each CDR3. D genes are given only for firm matches. Size is omitted from some rows. Given values are once, few, many or a class for expanded clones.

-	-	TRBV5-1	TRBJ1-1	CASSLRQSLNTEAFF	TGCGCCAGCAGCCTAAGACAGAGCCTGAACACTGAAGCTTTCTTT
TRBD2	-	TRBV25-1	TRBJ2-7	CASSPTSGKIYEQYF	TGTGCCAGCAGTCCCACTAGCGGGAAAATCTACGAGCAGTACTTC
-	-	TRBV5-1	TRBJ2-3	CASSSLITDTQYF	TGCGCCAGCAGCTCGCTAATCACAGATACGCAGTATTTT
-	-	TRBV28	TRBJ1-4	CASSSTGSREKLFF	TGTGCCAGCAGCTCGACAGGATCCCGTGAAAAACTGTTTTTT
TRBD1	-	TRBV2	TRBJ1-5	CASRDRQGWQPQHF	TGTGCCAGCAGAGACCGACAGGGTTGGCAGCCCCAGCATTTT
TRBD1	-	TRBV6-5	TRBJ1-5	CASSRGQGEQPQHF	TGTGCCAGCAGCCGAGGACAGGGTGAGCAGCCCCAGCATTTT
-	-	TRBV13	TRBJ2-7	CASSRVEIYEQYF	TGTGCCAGCAGCCGGGTGGAAATATACGAGCAGTACTTC
-	once	TRBV27	TRBJ2-7	CASRLASLSYEQYF	TGTGCCAGCAGATTGGCAAGTCTTTCCTACGAGCAGTACTTC
TRBD1	-	TRBV6-6	TRBJ1-1	CASTHDGTALEAFF	TGTGCCAGCACCCACGACGGGACAGCTCTTGAAGCTTTCTTT
-	-	TRBV19	TRBJ1-5	CASSPPPQPQHF	TGTGCCAGTAGTCCCCCTCCTCAGCCCCAGCATTTT
-	-	TRBV3-1/TRBV3-2	TRBJ2-2	CASSSYETNTGELFF	TGTGCCAGCAGCTCCTATGAGACAAACACCGGGGAGCTGTTTTTT
TRBD2	-	TRBV6-2/TRBV6-3	TRBJ2-3	CASSWTSGTRMGTDTQYF	TGTGCCAGCAGTTGGACTAGCGGGACCCGGATGGGGACAGATACGCAGTATTTT
TRBD1	-	TRBV9	TRBJ2-1	CASSGVGTGINEQFF	TGTGCCAGCAGCGGAGTGGGGACAGGTATCAATGAGCAGTTCTTC
TRBD1	-	TRBV6-6	TRBJ2-2	CASSWLGTGTGELFF	TGTGCCAGCAGTTGGCTGGGGACAGGCACCGGGGAGCTGTTTTTT
-	-	TRBV10-3	TRBJ2-7	CAGAGNSYEQYF	TGTGCCGGGGCTGGGAACTCCTACGAGCAGTACTTC
TRBD2	-	TRBV2	TRBJ2-7	CASSVLAGVEQYF	TGTGCCAGCAGTGTACTAGCGGGAGTAGAGCAGTACTTC
-	-	TRBV5-1	TRBJ1-4	CASSTGGGVPLGGEKLFF	TGCGCCAGCAGCACGGGTGGGGGCGTCCCCCTAGGTGGTGAAAAACTGTTTTTT
-	-	TRBV18	TRBJ2-7	CASSPTSSVFGYEQYF	TGTGCCAGCTCACCAACTAGCTCGGTTTTCGGATACGAGCAGTACTTC
-	-	TRBV28	TRBJ2-2	CAGQGSAGELFF	TGTGCCGGGCAGGGGTCTGCCGGGGAGCTGTTTTTT
-	few	TRBV6-5	TRBJ2-2	CASTSPPGELFF	TGTGCCAGCACCTCTCCCCCCGGGGAGCTGTTTTTT
-	-	TRBV4-2	TRBJ1-5	CASSQDHWGGNQPQHF	TGTGCCAGCAGCCAAGATCATTGGGGGGGCAATCAGCCCCAGCATTTT
-	once	TRBV21-1	TRBJ2-1	CASSKSAAGREQFF	TGTGCCAGCAGCAAATCAGCAGCGGGGCGTGAGCAGTTCTTC
-	-	TRBV6-2/TRBV6-3	TRBJ2-6	CASSYSSSGANVLTF	TGTGCCAGCAGTTACTCTAGCTCTGGGGCCAACGTCCTGACTTTC
TRBD1	-	TRBV5-1	TRBJ1-3	CASSPTRTGEIGNTIYF	TGCGCCAGCAGCCCGACTCGGACAGGGGAGATCGGAAACACCATATATTTT